The rows below give T cell receptor beta chains drawn from one sample of a study of T cells in Graves' hyperthyroidism and ophthalmopathy. Each CDR3 protein is one row after TCRdb ran MiXCR on the multiplex PCR reads. The sample lists under 350,000 distinct CDR3 sequences; roughly 20% were seen once. The sample consisted of blood. These receptors were obtained from a woman in her forties or fifties with Graves' hyperthyroidism. Both conserved end residues are part of each CDR3. D genes are given only for firm matches. Only some rows state a clone size, as once, few, many or a class for expanded clones.

CDR3nt,CDR3aa,abundance,j_gene,d_gene,v_gene
TGTGCCAGCAGCCAAGGGAGGGCGCTAGCGGGGTCCACAGATACGCAGTATTTT,CASSQGRALAGSTDTQYF,-,TRBJ2-3,TRBD2,TRBV3-1
TGTGCCTCTACTGGCGGGAACACTGAAGCTTTCTTT,CASTGGNTEAFF,many,TRBJ1-1,-,TRBV18
TGTGCCAGCACCGTTTCCCCCAGGCTGAACACTGAAGCTTTCTTT,CASTVSPRLNTEAFF,many,TRBJ1-1,-,TRBV28
TGTGCCAGCAGCCCAGAACTGGGGACAGTTTATAATTCACCCCTCCACTTT,CASSPELGTVYNSPLHF,-,TRBJ1-6,TRBD1,TRBV11-1
TGCAGCGCGAGATTGACTAGCGGGATTACAGATACGCAGTATTTT,CSARLTSGITDTQYF,few,TRBJ2-3,TRBD2,TRBV29-1
TGCGCCAGCAGCTTGGGACTAGCAAGCTCCTACGAGCAGTACTTC,CASSLGLASSYEQYF,many,TRBJ2-7,TRBD2,TRBV5-1
TGCAGTGCTAGAACGGGACAGCCACCTAGCACAGATACGCAGTATTTT,CSARTGQPPSTDTQYF,many,TRBJ2-3,TRBD1,TRBV20-1
TGTGCCAGCAGAAGAGGACTGGACATCAACAATGAGCAGTTCTTC,CASRRGLDINNEQFF,many,TRBJ2-1,-,TRBV6-1
TGTGCCACGCTAGCGGGGGGCCGGAATGAGCAGTTCTTC,CATLAGGRNEQFF,-,TRBJ2-1,TRBD2,TRBV19
TGTGCCAGCAGTTTAATGGGGTTGGGGGCGGAGCAGCCCCAGCATTTT,CASSLMGLGAEQPQHF,few,TRBJ1-5,-,TRBV12-3/TRBV12-4
TGTGCCAGCAGATCGACAGGCAGCTCTGGGGCCAACGTCCTGACTTTC,CASRSTGSSGANVLTF,many,TRBJ2-6,-,TRBV28
TGTGCCAGCATAGGGGACAATGAGCAGTTCTTC,CASIGDNEQFF,many,TRBJ2-1,-,TRBV12-3/TRBV12-4
TGTGCCAGCAGTCCATGGGCGGGCGCAGGCACTGAAGCTTTCTTT,CASSPWAGAGTEAFF,many,TRBJ1-1,-,TRBV2
TGTGCCAGCAGCTCGGACAGCCTAATGAACACTGAAGCTTTCTTT,CASSSDSLMNTEAFF,-,TRBJ1-1,-,TRBV5-6
TGTGCCAGCAGCTTACGGGAGCGGGGGACTTTC,CASSLRERGTF,many,TRBJ2-6,TRBD2,TRBV7-9
TGCAGTGCTAATGGTCCTGGGGCAGATACGCAGTATTTT,CSANGPGADTQYF,many,TRBJ2-3,-,TRBV20-1
TGTGCCAGCACCCCCGCCAGGGGAGTTGAGACCCAGTACTTC,CASTPARGVETQYF,many,TRBJ2-5,-,TRBV12-3/TRBV12-4
TGTGCCAGCAGCTTCTCCGAGAACACCGGGGAGCTGTTTTTT,CASSFSENTGELFF,-,TRBJ2-2,-,TRBV5-4
TGCGCCAGCAGCTCCGGACTAGCGGGGCCTTCCACAGATACGCAGTATTTT,CASSSGLAGPSTDTQYF,-,TRBJ2-3,TRBD2,TRBV5-1
TGTGCCAGCAGTGGAGACGGTTATGGTGAGCAGTTCTTC,CASSGDGYGEQFF,few,TRBJ2-1,-,TRBV25-1
TGCGCCAGCAGCTTTGGTAATGAGCAGTTCTTC,CASSFGNEQFF,many,TRBJ2-1,-,TRBV5-1
TGTGCCAGCAGCCTTTCTCTTGGGGGCACTGAAGCTTTCTTT,CASSLSLGGTEAFF,many,TRBJ1-1,-,TRBV3-1
TGTGCCAGCAGCCATCTGGACGGGGAGCTGTTTTTT,CASSHLDGELFF,many,TRBJ2-2,-,TRBV3-1
TGTGCCATCAGTGAATCAACAGCAGGAAGTGATACGCAGTATTTT,CAISESTAGSDTQYF,few,TRBJ2-3,-,TRBV10-3